This T cell receptor (beta chain) was obtained from a study of shared clonotypes between healthy human individuals. Germline assignment: CDR1 MNHEY and CDR2 SMNVEV (reference sequence). The CDR3 loop spans 13 amino acids. V was cut by 3 bases and J by 1 base, with 6 bases left in between. The assay was immunoSEQ multiplex PCR, and TCRdb's table has in-frame clones only and misses some. Counted here are about 460,000 clones, 60% to 80% occurring once; the ten biggest clones make up around 12%. The sample holds many counts of this clone. Other DNA sequences in this specimen translate into the identical CDR3.

This chain connects TRBV27 to TRBJ1-1; D is undetermined. The sequence came from a middle-aged woman in good health. Some clones in this sample may be carry-over from other donors' samples. The sequenced sample was PBMCs. The CDR3 sequence: CASSFIGNTEAFF. CDR3 DNA sequence: TGTGCCAGCAGTTTCATCGGGAACACTGAAGCTTTCTTT.